This T cell receptor beta chain is drawn from a study of T-cell memory formation after mild COVID-19. UMIs and sample barcodes were carried by the TCR alpha and TCR beta cDNA libraries that 5'RACE produced using constant-segment primers. A single record per CDR3 protein comes from TCRdb applying MiXCR to the 5' RACE reads. In the table there are 150,000 or so distinct CDR3 sequences, roughly 30% of which are singletons. Germline V gives CDR1 LNHDA, CDR2 SQIVND (reference sequence). CDR3 length: 11 residues. V was pared by 8 bases and J by 0 bases, with 4 bases between. What was sequenced was PBMCs or a T cell subset sorted from them (not recorded which). The receptor was isolated from an adult woman who had mild COVID-19 (a few samples of this study predate the infection). Cell type and time point are not known. The gene calls are TRBV19 and TRBJ1-2; D not certain. In DNA, the CDR3 is TGTGCCAGTGAGGCTAACTATGGCTACACCTTC. Translation gives CASEANYGYTF.